One sample yielded the 7 T cell receptor beta chains listed below, sequenced in a study of blood T cell repertoires in COVID-19. The table came from immunoSEQ multiplex PCR; TCRdb's copy has only in-frame clones and leaves some out. The sample includes approximately 120,000 clones, 70% to 75% seen only once; the top ten take 6%. Sequenced input: peripheral blood. The receptors stem from an elderly man with COVID-19, enrolled during active disease.

This chain joins TRBV5-1 and TRBJ2-2; 13 bases are shared with TRBD2. V lost 2 bases, J lost 4 bases, and 2 bases stayed unmatched. CDR1 is SGHRS and CDR2 is YFSETQ in the germline V gene. This CDR3 contains 16 residues. CDR3 coding DNA: TGCGCCAGCAGCTTACTAGCGGGAGGGGGCACCGGGGAGCTGTTTTTT. This encodes CASSLLAGGGTGELFF.

This clone was detected a few times. The V and J genes are TRBV15 and TRBJ1-2; 9 bases line up with TRBD1. Germline V CDR1 and CDR2: LNHNV, YYDKDF (reference sequence). Trimming removed 1 base from V and 11 bases from J; junction bases left unmatched: 14. This CDR3 comprises 16 residues. The CDR3 loop reads CATSRGGGQGVPRYTF. In nucleotides, the CDR3 is TGTGCCACCAGCAGAGGGGGGGGACAGGGTGTTCCGCGATACACCTTC.

The CDR3 is CASSLFGIGNTGELFF. The CDR3, as DNA: TGTGCCAGCAGCTTATTCGGGATAGGGAACACCGGGGAGCTGTTTTTT. The chain carries TRBV7-3 and TRBJ2-2; TRBD2 is a possible D gene (5 bases). CDR3 length equals 16 residues. CDR1 is SGHTA, CDR2 FQGTGA, per germline. V was shortened by 2 bases and J by 1 base, with 11 bases between the two germline ends.

This clone was observed at least ten times. This chain joins TRBV28 and TRBJ2-7; maybe TRBD2 (5 bases). There are 13 residues in the CDR3. The V end lost 9 bases, the J end lost 2 bases, and 14 bases lay between the germline ends. The germline V gene has CDR1 MDHEN and CDR2 SYDVKM. The CDR3 sequence: CASRSGTTYEQYF. CDR3 nucleotide sequence: TGTGCCAGTCGGAGCGGAACCACCTACGAGCAGTACTTC.

This clone has just a few counts. This sequence joins TRBV21-1 and TRBJ1-1; TRBD1 reflects the table's D call only, with no check against the DNA. TRBV21-1 constitutes a pseudogene. This CDR3 has 14 amino acids. CDR3 region: CASSKLGANTEAFF. The CDR3 DNA sequence: TGTGCCAGCAGCAAACTGGGGGCTAACACTGAAGCTTTCTTT.

This rearrangement joins TRBV10-2 to TRBJ2-1, with TRBD1 as a possible D gene (5 bases). This CDR3 is built from 15 residues. With 2 bases removed from V and 1 base from J, the gap between germline ends came to 9 bases. The germline gives CDR1 WSHSY, CDR2 SAAADI. The CDR3 sequence: CASSETGWSYNEQFF. The CDR3 region has the DNA TGCGCCAGCAGTGAGACAGGTTGGTCCTACAATGAGCAGTTCTTC.

This clone was picked up a small number of times. This chain uses TRBV5-1 with TRBJ2-3, with 8 bases lining up with TRBD2. The junction had 12 bases not matched to a gene; V was cut back by 3 bases and J by 0 bases. The CDR3 spans 18 residues. Germline assignment: CDR1 SGHRS and CDR2 YFSETQ. CDR3 in DNA: TGCGCCAGCAGCTCGGGGGGGCGGCAATCGCCTAGCACAGATACGCAGTATTTT. Its protein product is CASSSGGRQSPSTDTQYF.